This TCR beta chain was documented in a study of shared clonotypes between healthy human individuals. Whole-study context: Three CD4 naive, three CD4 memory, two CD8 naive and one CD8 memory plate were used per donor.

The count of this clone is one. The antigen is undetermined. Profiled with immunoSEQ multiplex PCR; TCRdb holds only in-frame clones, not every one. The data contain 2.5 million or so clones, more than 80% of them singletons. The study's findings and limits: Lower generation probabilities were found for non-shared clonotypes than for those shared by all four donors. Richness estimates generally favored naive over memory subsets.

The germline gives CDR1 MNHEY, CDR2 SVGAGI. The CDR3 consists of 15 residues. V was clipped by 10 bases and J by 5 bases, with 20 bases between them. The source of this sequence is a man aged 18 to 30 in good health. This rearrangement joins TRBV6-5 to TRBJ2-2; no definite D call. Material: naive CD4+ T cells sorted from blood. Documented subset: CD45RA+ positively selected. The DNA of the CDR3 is TGTGCCACTCAAAGTGGCCCCCCAACAACCGGGGAGCTGTTTTTT. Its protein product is CATQSGPPTTGELFF.